The clone carrying this T cell receptor (beta chain) was found many times. Antigen: not known. The germline V gene encodes CDR1 ENHRY and CDR2 SYGVKD. Trimming took 5 bases from V and 2 from J, leaving 12 bases between them. This CDR3 contains 14 residues. This entry is derived from a study of CD8 T cells in ankylosing spondylitis. TCRdb re-analysed the 5' RACE reads in MiXCR, keeping a single row per CDR3 protein. Of more than 400,000 distinct CDR3 sequences detected, about 5.7% appear once; the ten largest clones hold roughly 3.5%. Regarding the study as a whole: Characteristic of ankylosing spondylitis blood, it appeared, was a TCR beta motif comprising roughly eight highly homologous variants. In the blood and synovial fluid of reactive arthritis, some motif variants had been previously reported.

The chain couples TRBV10-3 to TRBJ1-1; D remains ambiguous. The sequenced sample consisted of blood, either unsorted or a sorted T cell fraction (not recorded which). This TCR was sampled from a male donor with ankylosing spondylitis. CDR3 amino acids: CAISLAPVNTEAFF. The CDR3 DNA reads as TGTGCCATCAGTCTAGCCCCAGTTAACACTGAAGCTTTCTTT.